This TCR beta chain was recovered during a study of T cells in Graves' hyperthyroidism and ophthalmopathy. General study findings and limits: The model foresaw ophthalmopathy a median around 6.8 months prior to onset.

This clonotype was seen many times. Its antigen is as yet unknown. Regions amplified from RNA transcripts were the TCR beta CDR3 regions. During a first-round RT-PCR of the TCR CDR3, the HTBI primer set was used. TCRdb reprocessed the multiplex PCR reads via MiXCR and lists one record per CDR3 protein. The sample lists hundreds of thousands of distinct CDR3 sequences; roughly 15% were seen once. The CDR3 length is 16 residues. The junction had 7 bases not matched to a gene; V was cut back by 5 bases and J by 0 bases. Every diagnosis used clinical symptoms, serum thyroxine and TRAb, thyroid ultrasound and orbital computed tomography.

Sequenced sample: blood. The source is a woman under 30 with Graves' ophthalmopathy. J is TRBJ2-1 and V is TRBV12-3 or TRBV12-4, with 7 nucleotides matching TRBD2. This CDR3 reads CASSTSGVSSYNEQFF. CDR3 DNA: TGTGCCAGCAGTACCAGCGGGGTAAGCTCCTACAATGAGCAGTTCTTC.